This TCR beta chain appears in the sequencing data of a study of shared clonotypes between healthy human individuals. Sequencing used immunoSEQ multiplex PCR; TCRdb keeps in-frame clones, though not all of them. This sample has hundreds of thousands of clones; roughly 83% occur once, and the top ten carry 13%. A note on this clone: The sample contains more than one DNA sequence encoding this CDR3.

The receptor was isolated from a woman in her 40s in good health. Some clones in this sample may be carry-over from other donors' samples. Sequenced sample: PBMCs.

This CDR3 reads CASSRPLGGGGSTEQYF. CDR3 coding DNA: TGTGCCAGCAGTCGACCTTTAGGAGGAGGGGGGTCTACGGAGCAGTACTTC. The V call is TRBV5-6, the J call TRBJ2-7; the D call may be TRBD1 or TRBD2 (6 bases each). The CDR3 is 17 residues long. The ends were cut back, 5 bases at V and 7 bases at J, with 28 bases in the middle. Germline-derived CDR1 and CDR2 are SGHDT and YYEEEE.